Presented here are 27 T cell receptor beta chains from one specimen sequenced in a study of blood T cell repertoires in COVID-19. TCRdb's table, derived via immunoSEQ multiplex PCR, lists solely in-frame clones and lacks some. The table has under 350,000 clones, approximately 86% seen once. Sequencing was performed on PBMCs or T cells enriched from blood (not recorded which). The source of these receptors is a woman aged 40 to 49 with acute COVID-19.

V and J are TRBV6-1 and TRBJ1-3; D call uncertain. Germline V gene data show CDR1 as MNHNS and CDR2 as SASEGT. V dropped 0 bases and J dropped 0 bases, with 9 bases sitting between them. CDR3 length: 16 residues. The CDR3 here is CASSEAWAGSGNTIYF. CDR3 nucleotides: TGTGCCAGCAGTGAAGCGTGGGCAGGCTCTGGAAACACCATATATTTT.

The chain carries TRBV28 and TRBJ2-3; D call uncertain. Germline V gives CDR1 MDHEN, CDR2 SYDVKM. The CDR3 is 13 residues long. Trimming took 11 bases from V and 2 from J, leaving 14 bases between them. Here the CDR3 reads CASQVGTTDTQYF. CDR3 nucleotides: TGTGCCTCCCAGGTGGGCACCACAGATACGCAGTATTTT.

The V and J genes are TRBV5-1 and TRBJ2-1; the match to TRBD2 covers 10 bases. Trimming removed 2 bases from V and 5 bases from J; junction bases left unmatched: 7. CDR1 is SGHRS, CDR2 YFSETQ, per germline. The CDR3 has 16 residues. The CDR3 sequence is CASSLTAGGPNNEQFF. The CDR3 DNA is TGCGCCAGCAGCTTAACAGCGGGGGGGCCTAACAATGAGCAGTTCTTC.

The chain recombines TRBV19 with TRBJ2-5, with 7 nucleotides matching TRBD1. This CDR3 is 15 amino acids long. Germline V gives CDR1 LNHDA, CDR2 SQIVND (reference sequence). V dropped 3 bases and J dropped 5; count of bases not matched to a gene: 9. This chain's CDR3 is CASSINRGLRETQYF. Here the CDR3 DNA reads TGTGCCAGTAGTATTAACAGGGGCCTTAGGGAGACCCAGTACTTC. Looking up the rest from reference TRBV19 and TRBJ2-5 gives the full variable domain: DGGITQSPKYLFRKEGQNVTLSCEQNLNHDAMYWYRQDPGQGLRLIYYSQIVNDFQKGDIAEGYSVSREKKESFPLTVTSAQKNPTAFYLCASSINRGLRETQYFGPGTRLLVL.

In its sample, this clone was seen many times. This chain connects TRBV7-9 to TRBJ2-1; a possible D gene is TRBD2 (5 bases). CDR1 SEHNR and CDR2 FQNEAQ come from the germline V gene (reference sequence). The CDR3 loop spans 14 amino acids. The V gene lost 1 base and the J gene lost 7 bases, with 11 bases spanning the gap. CDR3 sequence: CASSLVASSNEQFF. CDR3 nucleotide sequence: TGTGCCAGCAGCTTAGTGGCTAGCTCGAATGAGCAGTTCTTC.

The V gene is TRBV9, the J gene TRBJ2-7, with TRBD1 matching 7 bases. The germline V gene has CDR1 SGDLS and CDR2 YYNGEE. The V segment lost 3 bases and the J segment 2 bases; nucleotides outside the gene matches: 11. The CDR3 runs 16 residues. The CDR3 coding sequence is TGTGCCAGCAGCGCTACGCCGGGACAGACCGCCTACGAGCAGTACTTC. Amino acids: CASSATPGQTAYEQYF.

Only one count was recorded for this clone. The chain uses TRBV2 and TRBJ1-5; 8 positions agree with TRBD1. Trimming removed 6 bases from V and 2 bases from J; junction bases left unmatched: 3. Per germline, CDR1 SNHLY and CDR2 FYNNEI. The CDR3 runs 14 residues. CDR3: CASSPDRGNQPQHF. The CDR3 DNA reads as TGTGCCAGCAGCCCGGACAGGGGCAATCAGCCCCAGCATTTT.

The gene calls are TRBV14 and TRBJ2-2; 8 positions match TRBD2. This CDR3 is built from 17 residues. CDR1 and CDR2 from the germline V gene are SGHDN and FVKESK. V shed 1 base, J shed 0 bases, and the junction held 4 bases outside the gene matches. The CDR3 coding sequence is TGTGCCAGCAGCCAAGTCGGCGGGAGGCCGAACACCGGGGAGCTGTTTTTT. Translated, it gives CASSQVGGRPNTGELFF.

V usage is TRBV4-1 and J usage is TRBJ2-7; possibly TRBD2 for D (6 bases). Germline-derived CDR1 and CDR2 are MGHRA and YSYEKL. The germline V and J ends were trimmed by 8 bases and 6 bases, with 17 bases remaining between them. CDR3 size: 13 residues. CDR3 in DNA: TGCGCCAGCTCCACGTTACCCGGGGGCGAGCAGTACTTC. Its protein product is CASSTLPGGEQYF.

The chain is built from TRBV6-5 and TRBJ1-5; no reliable D call. Per the germline V gene, CDR1 is MNHEY and CDR2 is SVGAGI. The CDR3 has 15 residues. V lost 7 bases and J 2 bases, leaving 15 bases between the germline ends. This CDR3 is CASNRATAGNQPQHF. The CDR3 DNA follows: TGTGCCAGCAACCGAGCGACGGCGGGCAATCAGCCCCAGCATTTT.

The chain couples TRBV28 to TRBJ1-4; 7 positions agree with TRBD1. The CDR3 extends over 12 amino acids. With V trimmed by 7 bases and J by 8 bases, 4 bases remained unmatched. The germline gives CDR1 MDHEN, CDR2 SYDVKM. In nucleotides, the CDR3 is TGTGCCAGCAACAGGGGAGAGGAAAAACTGTTTTTT. Protein: CASNRGEEKLFF.

The sample holds a few counts of this clone. The V call is TRBV15, the J call TRBJ1-5; 9 nucleotides line up with TRBD1. Germline values: CDR1 LNHNV, CDR2 YYDKDF (reference sequence). Losses at the gene ends were 6 bases for V and 3 bases for J; bases not matched to a gene: 3. The CDR3 length is 14 residues. The CDR3 loop is CATRGQGNNQPQHF. CDR3 coding DNA: TGTGCCACCAGGGGACAGGGAAACAATCAGCCCCAGCATTTT.

The chain couples TRBV25-1 to TRBJ2-7, with 7 bases lining up with TRBD2. V shed 1 base, J shed 4 bases, and the junction held 4 bases outside the gene matches. From germline, CDR1 is MGHDK and CDR2 SYGVNS. The CDR3 has 14 amino acids. CDR3 in amino acids: CASSESGGEYEQYF. The CDR3, as DNA: TGTGCCAGCAGTGAATCGGGGGGAGAATACGAGCAGTACTTC.

Note on this clone: In the same sample, other DNA sequences code for this CDR3. The chain combines TRBV4-3 with TRBJ2-1, with TRBD2 matching 7 bases. CDR1 LGHNA and CDR2 YSLEER come from the germline V gene. The trim removed 0 bases at V and 4 bases at J, leaving 9 bases unmatched. This CDR3 comprises 17 residues. DNA for the CDR3: TGCGCCAGCAGCCAAGACGGCGGCGGGAGTCGATACAATGAGCAGTTCTTC. This encodes CASSQDGGGSRYNEQFF.

The J gene is TRBJ2-7, the V gene TRBV7-9, with TRBD1 matching 9 bases. CDR1 SEHNR and CDR2 FQNEAQ come from the germline V gene (reference sequence). The CDR3 is 14 residues long. The V and J ends lost 1 base and 7 bases, in that order; junction bases with no gene match: 5. Here the CDR3 DNA reads TGTGCCAGCAGCTTAGGTGGGGGACAGGGTGAGCAGTACTTC. It specifies CASSLGGGQGEQYF.

V gene TRBV3-1 (or the pseudogene TRBV3-2) combines with J gene TRBJ1-1, with TRBD1 identical over 7 bases. The germline V gene has CDR1 LGHDT and CDR2 YNNKEL (reference sequence). V trimming: 4 bases; J trimming: 9 bases; junction bases outside the gene matches: 23. CDR3 size: 18 residues. CDR3 nucleotide sequence: TGTGCCAGCAGCCCTCCGCTAGGTGGAAGTCCGGGACAGATTAAAGCTTTCTTT. Its translation: CASSPPLGGSPGQIKAFF.

V gene TRBV18 combines with J gene TRBJ1-5; the D gene is possibly TRBD1 (5 bases). The CDR3 sequence is 14 residues long. Germline CDR1 and CDR2: KGHSH and LQKENI. V lost 1 base, J lost 5 bases, and 9 bases lay in between. CDR3 loop: CASSPQGFYQPQHF. CDR3 DNA sequence: TGTGCCAGCTCACCACAGGGGTTCTATCAGCCCCAGCATTTT.

The V gene is TRBV28, the J gene TRBJ2-1; the match to TRBD2 covers 9 bases. The J segment lost 3 bases and the V segment lost 5 bases, leaving 8 bases of the junction unmatched. The CDR3 loop spans 16 amino acids. Germline V gives CDR1 MDHEN, CDR2 SYDVKM. As DNA, the CDR3 is TGTGCCAGCAGTCGATTGGCTAGCGGGATCTACAATGAGCAGTTCTTC. Its protein product is CASSRLASGIYNEQFF. The full variable domain, its missing parts supplied by reference TRBV28 and TRBJ2-1, is DVKVTQSSRYLVKRTGEKVFLECVQDMDHENMFWYRQDPGLGLRLIYFSYDVKMKEKGDIPEGYSVSREKKERFSLILESASTNQTSMYLCASSRLASGIYNEQFFGPGTRLTVL.

This chain connects TRBV21-1 to TRBJ2-3; TRBD1, the table's D call, was not compared with the DNA. TRBV21-1 is tagged as a pseudogene. This CDR3 has 19 amino acids. CDR3: CASSDWDRASSAHRDTQYF. The CDR3 DNA reads as TGTGCCAGCAGCGACTGGGACAGGGCCTCATCCGCACACAGAGATACGCAGTATTTT.

The rearrangement joins TRBV11-2 to TRBJ1-6; TRBD1 aligns across 8 bases. The CDR3 extends over 16 amino acids. The germline V gene has CDR1 SGHAT and CDR2 FQNNGV. With 3 bases clipped from V and 6 bases from J, the junction kept 7 bases outside the gene matches. DNA for the CDR3: TGTGCCAGCAGCTTTCAGGGGGCGCGCGGTAATTCACCCCTCCACTTT. This translates into CASSFQGARGNSPLHF. The full variable domain, completed using reference TRBV11-2 and TRBJ1-6, is EAGVAQSPRYKIIEKRQSVAFWCNPISGHATLYWYQQILGQGPKLLIQFQNNGVVDDSQLPKDRFSAERLKGVDSTLKIQPAKLEDSAVYLCASSFQGARGNSPLHFGNGTRLTVT.

The rearrangement uses TRBV25-1 and TRBJ1-2; D possibly corresponds to TRBD1 (5 bases). From germline, CDR1 is MGHDK and CDR2 SYGVNS. The CDR3 totals 14 residues. Trimming took 5 bases from V and 3 from J, leaving 13 bases between them. CDR3 region: CASSFQGGDYGYTF. The DNA of the CDR3 is TGTGCCAGCAGTTTTCAGGGAGGGGACTATGGCTACACCTTC.

The V call is TRBV5-4, the J call TRBJ1-4, with D uncertain. The CDR3 totals 13 residues. Trimming removed 0 bases at V and 8 bases at J, with 8 bases between. The germline CDR1 and CDR2 sequences are SGHNT and YYREEE (reference sequence). The chain's CDR3 is CASSLGAGEKLFF. The CDR3 DNA follows: TGTGCCAGCAGCTTGGGGGCAGGAGAAAAACTGTTTTTT.

This rearrangement joins TRBV5-6 to TRBJ2-3, with 8 bases lining up with TRBD2. The CDR3 totals 15 residues. V lost 4 bases to trimming and J lost 6 bases; unmatched junction nucleotides: 10. Germline CDR1 SGHDT, CDR2 YYEEEE. CDR3 loop: CASSPVGGLGDTQYF. DNA of the CDR3: TGTGCCAGCAGCCCAGTCGGGGGACTAGGGGATACGCAGTATTTT.

The rearrangement uses TRBV11-3 and TRBJ2-3, with D possibly matching TRBD1 (6 bases). V was trimmed by 2 bases and J by 1 base, leaving 10 bases between them. CDR1 is SGHNT, CDR2 YENEEA, per germline. The CDR3 length is 15 residues. The CDR3 loop is CASSLRAGGTDTQYF. The CDR3 DNA sequence: TGTGCCAGCAGCTTACGAGCAGGGGGCACAGATACGCAGTATTTT.

The gene calls are TRBV12-3 or TRBV12-4 and TRBJ1-2; TRBD1 matches 7 bases. This CDR3 has 13 amino acids. The junction had 2 bases not matched to a gene; V was cut back by 6 bases and J by 1 base. DNA of the CDR3: TGTGCCAGCAGCAGGGACAGTAACTATGGCTACACCTTC. Residues: CASSRDSNYGYTF.

V and J are TRBV6-2 or TRBV6-3 and TRBJ2-1, with D perhaps matching TRBD1 (6 bases). The length of the CDR3 is 18 residues. Trimming took off 2 bases at V and 0 bases at J, with 17 bases between the two ends. The germline CDR1 and CDR2 sequences are MNHEY and SVGEGT. For the CDR3, the DNA is TGTGCCAGCAGTTACAGGACAGTTCCAATTCGCTCCTACAATGAGCAGTTCTTC. Its protein product is CASSYRTVPIRSYNEQFF.

This clone was seen once. This chain links TRBV7-9 with TRBJ1-3, with TRBD1 identical over 11 bases. Looked up from germline, CDR1 is SEHNR and CDR2 is FQNEAQ (reference sequence). This CDR3 spans 17 amino acids. V shed 2 bases and J 0 bases; nucleotides not matched to a gene: 3. The CDR3 nucleotides are TGTGCCAGCAGCTTAAGGGGGACAGGGGGCTCTGGAAACACCATATATTTT. Translation: CASSLRGTGGSGNTIYF.